This T cell receptor beta chain was observed in a study of OX40 agonist ivuxolimab in advanced cancers. Study context: Three patients responded partially, comprising one with hepatocellular carcinoma and two with cutaneous melanoma.

TCRdb's copy holds only in-frame clones and misses some; the assay was immunoSEQ multiplex PCR. The repertoire consists of about 28,000 clones, with around four fifths occurring once and the leading ten covering approximately 12%. V dropped 0 bases and J dropped 3 bases, with 5 bases sitting between them. CDR1 is MNHEY and CDR2 is SMNVEV in the germline V gene (reference sequence). This CDR3 has 13 amino acids. This chain joins TRBV27 and TRBJ1-1; the D is unclear. The material sequenced was CD4+ or CD8+ T cells sorted from blood, taken in a trial of the OX40 agonist ivuxolimab. This TCR was recovered from an adult with an advanced solid tumor such as melanoma, head and neck, liver or kidney cancer. The CDR3 protein is CASSLSGYTEAFF. In DNA, the CDR3 is TGTGCCAGCAGTTTATCTGGGTACACTGAAGCTTTCTTT.